The 14 T cell receptor beta chains below come from one sample, sequenced in a study of spatial heterogeneity in lung cancer. Overall study results and limits: Tumoral mutation counts were tracked by counts of expanded intratumoral alpha and beta TCRs.

Time point noted: sample taken at primary tumor resection. The antigens these receptors bind are not known. One entry per CDR3 protein, called by TCRdb with MiXCR from the 5' RACE reads. The table lists 13,000 or so distinct CDR3 sequences, 3% to 4% of them singletons. Sequencing used lung tumor tissue, obtained at surgery. These receptors all come from a male donor with early-stage non-small cell lung cancer.

In this sample, this clonotype turned up many times. V gene TRBV6-5 combines with J gene TRBJ1-6, with 7 bases that match TRBD1. The CDR3 has 15 residues. The V and J ends lost 0 bases and 10 bases, in that order; junction bases with no gene match: 6. Germline V gene data show CDR1 as MNHEY and CDR2 as SVGAGI. CDR3 amino acids: CASSYSGRGRSPLHF. The CDR3 DNA sequence: TGTGCCAGCAGTTACTCGGGCAGGGGGAGGTCACCCCTCCACTTT.

This clonotype was observed at least ten times. The rearrangement uses TRBV3-1 and TRBJ2-1; 10 positions match TRBD2. Unmatched junction bases numbered 18, after V lost 3 bases and J lost 10 bases. There are 18 residues in the CDR3. Germline CDR1 is LGHDT and CDR2 is YNNKEL (reference sequence). CDR3 DNA: TGTGCCAGCAGCCATCTCCCCCGTCTAGCGGGGGCCGGATGGGAGCAGTTCTTC. Translation: CASSHLPRLAGAGWEQFF.

This clonotype has ten or more counts. This chain connects TRBV12-5 to TRBJ1-3; the D gene is possibly TRBD1 (6 bases). Germline V CDR1 and CDR2: LGHNT, FRNRAP. This CDR3 has 15 amino acids. V lost 2 bases and J 3 bases, leaving 11 bases between the germline ends. The CDR3: CASGLSGGGGNTIYF. The CDR3 DNA reads as TGTGCTAGTGGTTTGTCGGGGGGCGGTGGAAACACCATATATTTT. Using reference TRBV12-5 and TRBJ1-3 for the parts outside the CDR3, the full variable domain is DARVTQTPRHKVTEMGQEVTMRCQPILGHNTVFWYRQTMMQGLELLAYFRNRAPLDDSGMPKDRFSAEMPDATLATLKIQPSEPRDSAVYFCASGLSGGGGNTIYFGEGSWLTVV.

The chain carries TRBV11-3 and TRBJ2-5, with 7 nucleotides matching TRBD1. Germline V gene sequence: CDR1 SGHNT, CDR2 YENEEA. V shed 6 bases, J shed 5 bases, and the junction held 6 bases outside the gene matches. CDR3 size: 13 residues. Here the CDR3 DNA reads TGTGCCAGCAGAAGACAGGGTTATGAGACCCAGTACTTC. Translating it yields CASRRQGYETQYF.

This clonotype has at least ten counts. The rearrangement uses TRBV7-8 and TRBJ2-1; D gene ambiguous. The CDR3 totals 16 residues. V shed 0 bases and J shed 0 bases, with 9 bases lying between them. From germline, CDR1 is SGHVS and CDR2 FQNEAQ. Here the CDR3 reads CASSLAGSNSYNEQFF. The DNA for the CDR3 is TGTGCCAGCAGCTTAGCGGGCTCCAACTCCTACAATGAGCAGTTCTTC.

This clonotype is classed as medium-sized (0.01 to 0.1%). The chain has TRBV19 and TRBJ2-7; TRBD1 matches 7 bases. V was clipped by 7 bases and J by 6 bases; unmatched bases: 12. Germline CDR1 reads LNHDA; CDR2 reads SQIVND (reference sequence). This CDR3 is built from 14 residues. Here the CDR3 reads CASTATGHGSEQYF. In DNA form, the CDR3 reads TGTGCCAGTACCGCGACAGGGCATGGGTCCGAGCAGTACTTC. Based on the CDR3 plus reference TRBV19 and TRBJ2-7, the full variable domain is DGGITQSPKYLFRKEGQNVTLSCEQNLNHDAMYWYRQDPGQGLRLIYYSQIVNDFQKGDIAEGYSVSREKKESFPLTVTSAQKNPTAFYLCASTATGHGSEQYFGPGTRLTVT.

Notes on this clonotype: This may arise from a read error, as a much more abundant clone is one base away. The V gene is TRBV7-2, the J gene TRBJ2-1, with D maybe TRBD1 (5 bases). There are 14 residues in the CDR3. The germline V gene has CDR1 SGHTA and CDR2 FQGNSA. The V end lost 0 bases, the J end lost 9 bases, and 12 bases lay between the germline ends. The CDR3 bases are TGTGCCAGCAGCTTAGCCAGGGCGCAGGGTGAGCAGTTCTTC. Translation gives CASSLARAQGEQFF.

This clonotype was seen many times. The rearrangement joins TRBV7-2 to TRBJ2-7, with 8 bases matching TRBD2. CDR1 is SGHTA and CDR2 is FQGNSA in the germline V gene. The junction had 7 bases not matched to a gene; V was cut back by 5 bases and J by 4 bases. The CDR3 runs 14 residues. The CDR3 reads CASSAAGGKYEQYF. The CDR3 nucleotides are TGTGCCAGCAGCGCCGCGGGGGGCAAATACGAGCAGTACTTC.

Many counts were recorded for this clonotype. The rearrangement joins TRBV7-2 to TRBJ2-3; D ambiguous. The CDR3 loop spans 13 amino acids. V gave up 5 bases and J gave up 6 bases, with 12 bases separating them. Germline lookup yields CDR1 SGHTA and CDR2 FQGNSA. CDR3 residues: CASSRYHSDTQYF. DNA for the CDR3: TGTGCCAGCAGCCGGTACCATTCGGATACGCAGTATTTT.

This rearrangement joins TRBV27 to TRBJ1-5; D might be TRBD1 (5 bases). With 4 bases removed from V and 6 bases from J, the gap between germline ends came to 13 bases. The CDR3 is 14 amino acids. In germline, CDR1 is MNHEY, CDR2 SMNVEV (reference sequence). CDR3 in amino acids: CASSYRAGSQPQHF. CDR3 bases: TGTGCCAGCAGTTATCGGGCAGGGAGTCAGCCCCAGCATTTT.

This clonotype was seen ten or more times. This rearrangement joins TRBV28 to TRBJ1-6, with 8 positions matching TRBD1. This CDR3 has 15 amino acids. The trim removed 5 bases at V and 13 bases at J, leaving 13 bases unmatched. Germline V gene sequence: CDR1 MDHEN, CDR2 SYDVKM. CDR3 sequence: CASSLPGQVGSPLHF. The CDR3 region has the DNA TGTGCCAGCAGTCTACCGGGACAGGTGGGGAGTCCCCTCCACTTT.

This chain uses TRBV5-1 with TRBJ1-5, with TRBD1 identical over 7 bases. After removal of 4 bases from V and 2 bases from J, the junction contained 9 bases not matched to a gene. Germline CDR1 SGHRS, CDR2 YFSETQ. The CDR3 has 16 residues. The CDR3 nucleotides read TGCGCCAGCAGCGACGAGACAGGGAAAGGCAATCAGCCCCAGCATTTT. Translation: CASSDETGKGNQPQHF.

Ten or more counts support this clonotype. The chain combines TRBV28 with TRBJ1-6, with D unclear. This CDR3 has 14 residues. CDR1 and CDR2 from the germline V gene are MDHEN and SYDVKM. The germline V and J ends were trimmed by 10 bases and 10 bases, with 20 bases remaining between them. This chain's CDR3 is CATLLTSIGSPLHF. CDR3 sequence (DNA): TGTGCCACCCTCTTGACAAGCATCGGCTCACCCCTCCACTTT.

Regarding this clonotype: A much more abundant neighbour one base away suggests this may be a read error. The chain combines TRBV5-1 with TRBJ2-5; 15 bases align to TRBD2. Germline V gives CDR1 SGHRS, CDR2 YFSETQ. The CDR3 has 17 residues. The CDR3: CVSSQGLAGGRQETQYF. The DNA of the CDR3 is TGCGTCAGCAGCCAAGGACTAGCGGGGGGGAGGCAAGAGACCCAGTACTTC.